The 10 T cell receptor beta chains given below trace back to one sample, sequenced in a study of blood T cell repertoires in COVID-19. Some clones are missing from TCRdb's copy, which holds only in-frame ones; the method was immunoSEQ multiplex PCR. The sample has roughly 450,000 clones; 80% to 95% are singletons. The sequencing input was PBMCs or T cells enriched from blood (not recorded which). Source of these receptors: a man younger than 35 who had recovered from COVID-19.

This rearrangement joins TRBV29-1 to TRBJ2-5; TRBD2 agrees at 13 bases. From germline, CDR1 is SQVTM and CDR2 ANQGSEA. With V trimmed by 4 bases and J by 2 bases, 1 base remained unmatched. The CDR3 length is 14 residues. CDR3 in amino acids: CSVGTSGRQETQYF. As DNA, the CDR3 is TGCAGCGTTGGGACTAGCGGGAGACAAGAGACCCAGTACTTC.

The chain uses TRBV20-1 and TRBJ1-2, with TRBD1 matching over 7 bases. From germline, CDR1 is DFQATT and CDR2 SNEGSKA (reference sequence). The CDR3 covers 12 residues. V gave up 3 bases and J gave up 9 bases; unmatched junction bases: 7. CDR3 residues: CSASEGDSSYTF. In DNA form, the CDR3 reads TGCAGTGCTAGTGAGGGGGACAGTAGCTACACCTTC.

V gene TRBV9 combines with J gene TRBJ2-1; the match to TRBD2 covers 7 bases. The CDR3 is 14 residues long. Germline CDR1 reads SGDLS; CDR2 reads YYNGEE. The ends lost 3 bases at V and 4 bases at J; junction bases unmatched: 4. The CDR3 sequence: CASSAGGVYNEQFF. CDR3 bases: TGTGCCAGCAGCGCGGGAGGAGTATACAATGAGCAGTTCTTC.

The gene calls are TRBV12-5 and TRBJ1-6; D is uncertain. The CDR3 contains 13 residues. The germline V gene encodes CDR1 LGHNT and CDR2 FRNRAP. Trimming removed 7 bases from V and 7 bases from J, with 11 bases in between. The CDR3 DNA sequence: TGTGCTAGTGCCCTGGGAGGGAATTCACCCCTCCACTTT. It specifies CASALGGNSPLHF. Full variable domain (outside the CDR3, taken from reference TRBV12-5 and TRBJ1-6): DARVTQTPRHKVTEMGQEVTMRCQPILGHNTVFWYRQTMMQGLELLAYFRNRAPLDDSGMPKDRFSAEMPDATLATLKIQPSEPRDSAVYFCASALGGNSPLHFGNGTRLTVT.

This chain uses TRBV29-1 with TRBJ2-2, with 14 bases aligning to TRBD2. V gave up 4 bases and J gave up 6 bases; unmatched junction bases: 7. The CDR3 runs 16 residues. The germline gives CDR1 SQVTM, CDR2 ANQGSEA. CDR3 amino acids: CSVGPRLAGGPGELFF. The CDR3, as DNA: TGCAGCGTTGGCCCTCGACTAGCGGGAGGGCCCGGGGAGCTGTTTTTT.

The chain recombines TRBV2 with TRBJ2-3; tentative D call: TRBD1 (5 bases). Germline V CDR1 and CDR2: SNHLY, FYNNEI. This CDR3 spans 13 amino acids. Trimming took 4 bases from V and 2 from J, leaving 7 bases between them. The CDR3 DNA is TGTGCCAGCAGTGGGGGCGCCACAGATACGCAGTATTTT. Amino acid sequence: CASSGGATDTQYF.

V is TRBV7-3 and J is TRBJ2-3, with 12 bases lining up with TRBD2. V lost 5 bases to trimming and J lost 6 bases; unmatched junction nucleotides: 3. Germline assignment: CDR1 SGHTA and CDR2 FQGTGA. The CDR3 totals 14 residues. CDR3 sequence (DNA): TGTGCCAGCAGCCTAGCGGGAGGGTATGATACGCAGTATTTT. This translates into CASSLAGGYDTQYF. Based on the CDR3 plus reference TRBV7-3 and TRBJ2-3, the full variable domain is GAGVSQTPSNKVTEKGKYVELRCDPISGHTALYWYRQSLGQGPEFLIYFQGTGAADDSGLPNDRFFAVRPEGSVSTLKIQRTERGDSAVYLCASSLAGGYDTQYFGPGTRLTVL.

This chain links TRBV27 with TRBJ2-1; 10 nucleotides match TRBD2. Looked up from germline, CDR1 is MNHEY and CDR2 is SMNVEV (reference sequence). The CDR3 contains 15 residues. With V trimmed by 8 bases and J by 12 bases, 16 bases remained unmatched. The CDR3 region has the DNA TGTGCCAGCGGGGAAGGGCGAGCGGGGGGGGTTGTGCAGTTCTTC. It translates to CASGEGRAGGVVQFF.

In regard to this clone: A read error may account for a junction end that differs from germline. V is TRBV3-1 (or the pseudogene TRBV3-2) and J is TRBJ1-2, with D maybe TRBD1 (6 bases). Germline V lookup: CDR1 LGHDT, CDR2 YNNKEL (reference sequence). The CDR3 runs 14 residues. The CDR3 sequence is CASTQGGLSYGYTF. DNA for the CDR3: TGTGCCAGCACCCAAGGGGGGCTTAGCTATGGCTACACCTTC.

The rearrangement joins TRBV5-1 to TRBJ1-6; D is possibly TRBD1 (5 bases). CDR1 and CDR2 (germline): SGHRS, YFSETQ. This CDR3 has 14 amino acids. Trimming cost V 5 bases and J 9 bases, with 15 bases left between them. The CDR3 spells CASRSTVNSSPLHF. CDR3 nucleotide sequence: TGCGCCAGCAGGTCGACAGTTAATAGTTCACCCCTCCACTTT.